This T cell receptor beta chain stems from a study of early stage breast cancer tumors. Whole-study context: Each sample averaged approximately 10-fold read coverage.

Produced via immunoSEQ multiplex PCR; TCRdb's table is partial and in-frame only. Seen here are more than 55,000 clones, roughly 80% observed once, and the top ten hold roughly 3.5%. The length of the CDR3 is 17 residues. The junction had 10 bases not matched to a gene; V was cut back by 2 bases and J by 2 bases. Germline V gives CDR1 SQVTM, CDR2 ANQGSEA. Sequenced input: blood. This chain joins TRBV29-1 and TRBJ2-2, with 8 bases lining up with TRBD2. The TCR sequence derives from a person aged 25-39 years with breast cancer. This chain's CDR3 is CSVEIAGTQPNTGELFF. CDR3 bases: TGCAGCGTTGAAATAGCGGGGACCCAACCTAACACCGGGGAGCTGTTTTTT.